A selection of T cell receptor beta chains follows, all from one sample in a study of OX40 agonist ivuxolimab in advanced cancers. Assay used: immunoSEQ multiplex PCR; TCRdb lists only in-frame clones, some missing. Of some 60,000 clones listed, about 87% are singletons. Sequencing was performed on CD4+ or CD8+ T cells sorted from blood, taken in a trial of the OX40 agonist ivuxolimab. The receptors shown here come from an adult with an advanced solid tumor such as melanoma, head and neck, liver or kidney cancer. CDR3s include the opening cysteine and the closing phenylalanine or tryptophan. The D gene is left open where the match is weak. Some rows mark clone size as missing; the rest say once, few, many or name a class of expanded clone.

cdr3_length j_call v_call clone_size d_call cdr3_aa cdr3_nt
15 TRBJ1-4 TRBV25-1 - TRBD1 CASSENRGLGEKLFF TGTGCCAGCAGTGAAAACAGGGGGCTGGGTGAAAAACTGTTTTTT
24 TRBJ2-2 TRBV28 - TRBD2 CASSPIIPPETSGRTWFATGELFF TGTGCCAGCAGTCCCATTATCCCCCCTGAGACTAGCGGGAGGACCTGGTTTGCCACCGGGGAGCTGTTTTTT
16 TRBJ2-1 TRBV5-4 - TRBD2 CASSSRTSGVYNEQFF TGTGCCAGCAGCTCGCGGACTAGCGGGGTTTACAATGAGCAGTTCTTC
14 TRBJ1-6 TRBV19 - - CASKKSQNNSPLHF TGTGCCAGTAAAAAATCACAGAATAATTCACCCCTCCACTTT
15 TRBJ2-2 TRBV7-2 few TRBD2 CASSSSGINTGELFF TGTGCCAGCAGCTCAAGCGGGATAAACACCGGGGAGCTGTTTTTT
16 TRBJ1-2 TRBV7-9 - - CASSSRERTNPLGDTF TGTGCCAGCAGCTCCAGGGAGAGGACCAACCCTCTCGGGGACACCTTC
12 TRBJ1-2 TRBV28 few - CASRYTGNGYTF TGTGCCAGCAGATATACAGGGAATGGCTACACCTTC
15 TRBJ1-5 TRBV6-6 few TRBD1 CASSSPGQGEQPQHF TGTGCCAGCAGTTCGCCGGGACAGGGTGAACAGCCCCAGCATTTT
13 TRBJ2-7 TRBV7-7 - - CASSPGTPYEQYF TGTGCCAGCAGTCCCGGGACACCATACGAGCAGTACTTC
13 TRBJ1-5 TRBV5-1 - - CASSPGPNQPQHF TGCGCCAGCAGCCCGGGGCCAAATCAGCCCCAGCATTTT
16 TRBJ1-6 TRBV11-2 - TRBD1 CASSQGTGRHNSPLHF TGTGCCAGCAGCCAAGGGACAGGCCGCCATAATTCACCCCTCCACTTT
16 TRBJ2-7 TRBV29-1 - TRBD2 CSALTSGMGSTYEQYF TGCAGCGCTCTCACTAGCGGGATGGGAAGCACCTACGAGCAGTACTTC
13 TRBJ1-4 TRBV6-5 - - CASSYSGRGKLFF TGTGCCAGCAGTTACTCAGGGAGGGGAAAACTGTTTTTT
19 TRBJ1-3 TRBV5-1 - TRBD1 CASSSMAPTGQASGNTIYF TGCGCCAGCAGCTCGATGGCCCCGACAGGGCAAGCCTCTGGAAACACCATATATTTT
16 TRBJ2-1 TRBV9 once TRBD2 CASSVKRPGGNDEQFF TGTGCCAGCAGCGTAAAACGTCCGGGGGGGAACGATGAGCAGTTCTTC
15 TRBJ1-5 TRBV2 - TRBD1 CASSVRGPSNQPQHF TGTGCCAGCAGTGTAAGGGGGCCTAGCAATCAGCCCCAGCATTTT
16 TRBJ2-3 TRBV2 - - CASISRQGPTVDTQYF TGTGCCAGCATCTCTCGGCAGGGACCCACCGTGGATACGCAGTATTTT
17 TRBJ2-1 TRBV9 - TRBD1 CASSVELDRGPYNEQFF TGTGCCAGCAGCGTAGAGCTAGACAGGGGGCCCTACAATGAGCAGTTCTTC
13 TRBJ1-4 TRBV11-2 - - CASSLEANEKLFF TGTGCCAGCAGCTTGGAGGCTAATGAAAAACTGTTTTTT
14 TRBJ2-5 TRBV5-1 - - CASSDSPIQETQYF TGCGCCAGCAGCGACTCACCTATCCAAGAGACCCAGTACTTC
15 TRBJ2-1 TRBV28 - TRBD2 CASSSLAISYNEQFF TGTGCCAGCAGTTCACTAGCGATCTCCTACAATGAGCAGTTCTTC
14 TRBJ1-1 TRBV9 - - CASSVASRAPEAFF TGTGCCAGCAGCGTAGCTTCGAGGGCTCCCGAAGCTTTCTTT
16 TRBJ1-2 TRBV5-4 - - CASSPFGPLQLYGYTF TGTGCCAGCAGCCCCTTCGGACCCCTTCAACTCTATGGCTACACCTTC
10 TRBJ2-3 TRBV20-1 - - CSARTDTQYF TGCAGTGCCCGCACAGATACGCAGTATTTT
14 TRBJ2-7 TRBV5-4 - TRBD1 CASSAADRGYEQYF TGTGCCAGCAGCGCAGCCGACAGGGGGTACGAGCAGTACTTC
17 TRBJ2-2 TRBV11-2 - - CASSLVVTTVNTGELFF TGTGCCAGCAGCTTAGTAGTCACTACTGTGAACACCGGGGAGCTGTTTTTT
15 TRBJ2-2 TRBV5-1 - - CASSLVRDGTGELFF TGCGCCAGCAGCTTGGTCAGGGACGGCACCGGGGAGCTGTTTTTT
14 TRBJ2-1 TRBV11-2 - - CASSLGSRGREQFF TGTGCCAGCAGCTTAGGGTCGAGGGGTCGGGAGCAGTTCTTC
13 TRBJ2-3 TRBV9 - - CASSVTFRDTQYF TGTGCCAGCAGCGTAACTTTTAGAGATACGCAGTATTTT
13 TRBJ2-2 TRBV10-2 - - CASGYRDTGELFF TGCGCCAGCGGATACAGGGACACCGGGGAGCTGTTTTTT
12 TRBJ1-1 TRBV2 - - CASTPLNTEAFF TGTGCCAGCACGCCCCTGAACACTGAAGCTTTCTTT
13 TRBJ2-5 TRBV6-1 - TRBD2 CESGGPLQETQYF TGTGAATCGGGGGGACCGCTTCAAGAGACCCAGTACTTC
15 TRBJ1-2 TRBV21-1 - - CASSKVGPKDYGYTF TGTGCCAGCAGCAAAGTGGGGCCAAAGGACTATGGCTACACCTTC
13 TRBJ2-3 TRBV2 few - CASNLGSTDTQYF TGTGCCAGCAACCTGGGCAGCACAGATACGCAGTATTTT
15 TRBJ1-5 TRBV15 few TRBD1 CATSTDRASNQPQHF TGTGCCACCAGCACCGACAGGGCCTCCAATCAGCCCCAGCATTTT
20 TRBJ2-3 TRBV15 - TRBD2 CATSGAGTSGESRYTDTQYF TGTGCCACCAGCGGAGCCGGGACTAGCGGGGAAAGCCGATACACAGATACGCAGTATTTT
14 TRBJ1-5 TRBV29-1 - - CSVTQGLSNQPQHF TGCAGCGTGACGCAGGGATTAAGCAATCAGCCCCAGCATTTT
14 TRBJ2-6 TRBV29-1 - - CSVVKSSGANVLTF TGCAGCGTTGTTAAGAGCTCTGGGGCCAACGTCCTGACTTTC
16 TRBJ2-5 TRBV5-6 - TRBD2 CASSYSRDYLWETQYF TGTGCCAGCAGCTACTCCCGGGACTACCTATGGGAGACCCAGTACTTC
16 TRBJ1-1 TRBV28 - - CASSSDSLRGNTEAFF TGTGCCAGCAGTTCCGATAGCCTCAGGGGGAACACTGAAGCTTTCTTT
13 TRBJ1-1 TRBV30 - - CAWNRGLNTEAFF TGTGCCTGGAATCGGGGGCTGAACACTGAAGCTTTCTTT
16 TRBJ2-7 TRBV10-2 - TRBD1 CASSELGTGPANEQYF TGCGCCAGCAGTGAGTTAGGGACAGGACCTGCTAACGAGCAGTACTTC
14 TRBJ2-7 TRBV18 - TRBD1 CASSPRDRGYEQYF TGTGCCAGCTCACCCCGCGACAGGGGCTACGAGCAGTACTTC
21 TRBJ2-2 TRBV19 - TRBD2 CASSLIPTRSSGGRNTGELFF TGTGCCAGTAGTTTAATCCCAACCCGAAGTAGCGGGGGGAGAAACACCGGGGAGCTGTTTTTT
12 TRBJ2-2 TRBV6-5 - - CASSYNTGELFF TGTGCCAGCAGTTATAACACCGGGGAGCTGTTTTTT
15 TRBJ1-1 TRBV7-3 - TRBD1 CASSPQGALNTEAFF TGTGCCAGCAGCCCGCAGGGGGCGCTTAACACTGAAGCTTTCTTT